This TCR beta chain was identified in a study of OX40 agonist ivuxolimab in advanced cancers. Study summary: Antecedent anti-PD-1, anti-PD-L1 or anti-CTLA-4 therapy was permissible, with roughly 40% having received some.

General observations from the study: More expanded clones were seen, on average, in CD8+ T cells than in CD4+. Both blood CD4+ and CD8+ T cells showed clonal growth by week 6 at 0.1 to 3.0 mg/kg.

Profiling relied on immunoSEQ multiplex PCR, and the TCRdb table lists in-frame clones only, not all of them. The sample consists of roughly 60,000 clones, roughly 86% of them appearing once. In the case of this clone: Its antigen is unknown.

The CDR3 covers 13 residues. The V end lost 3 bases, the J end lost 9 bases, and 11 bases lay between the germline ends. Per the germline V gene, CDR1 is MDHEN and CDR2 is SYDVKM. The sequencing here drew on CD4+ or CD8+ T cells sorted from blood, taken in a trial of the OX40 agonist ivuxolimab. J is TRBJ2-2 and V is TRBV28; no definite D call. This receptor was identified in an adult with an advanced solid tumor such as melanoma, head and neck, liver or kidney cancer. The CDR3 DNA reads as TGTGCCAGCAGTTTCACAGTCCACCGGGAGCTGTTTTTT. Its protein is CASSFTVHRELFF.